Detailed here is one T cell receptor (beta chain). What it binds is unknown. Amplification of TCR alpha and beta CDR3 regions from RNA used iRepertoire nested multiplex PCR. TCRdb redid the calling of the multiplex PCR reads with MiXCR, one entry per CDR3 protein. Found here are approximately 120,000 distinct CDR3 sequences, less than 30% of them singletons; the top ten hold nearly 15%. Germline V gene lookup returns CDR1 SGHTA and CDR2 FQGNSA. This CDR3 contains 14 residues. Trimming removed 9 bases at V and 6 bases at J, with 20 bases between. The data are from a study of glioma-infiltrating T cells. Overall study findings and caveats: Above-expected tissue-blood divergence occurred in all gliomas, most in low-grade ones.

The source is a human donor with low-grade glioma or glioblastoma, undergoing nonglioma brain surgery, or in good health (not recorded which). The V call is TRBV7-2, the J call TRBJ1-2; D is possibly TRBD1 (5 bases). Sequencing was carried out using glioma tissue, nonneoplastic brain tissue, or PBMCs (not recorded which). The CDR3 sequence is CASGTSGAYNGYTF. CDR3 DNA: TGTGCCAGTGGGACTAGCGGGGCTTACAATGGCTACACCTTC.